This passage covers 23 T cell receptor beta chains from one sample sequenced in a study of blood T cells in healthy people across ages. Together with a sample-barcoded 5' primer, a J-beta primer mix was included in a second PCR lasting about 7 to 12 cycles. Each CDR3 protein gets one entry after TCRdb re-called the 5' RACE reads with MiXCR. This table holds fewer than 2,000,000 distinct CDR3 sequences, 30% to 40% found once. Sequencing input: blood. These receptors came from a human donor in good health.

Here the CDR3 DNA reads TGTGCCAGCAGCCAAAAGGGGGCAGGGGGCCATGAGCAGTTCTTC. It translates to CASSQKGAGGHEQFF. V usage is TRBV3-1 and J usage is TRBJ2-1; TRBD1 aligns across 8 bases. Germline CDR1 is LGHDT and CDR2 is YNNKEL (reference sequence). CDR3 size: 15 residues. After removal of 2 bases from V and 8 bases from J, the junction contained 8 bases not matched to a gene.

On this clonotype: At one of its ends the junction is not consistent with the germline gene, which may arise from a read error. The chain carries TRBV7-9 and TRBJ2-2; D possibly corresponds to TRBD2 (5 bases). Germline V CDR1 and CDR2: SEHNR, FQNEAQ (reference sequence). CDR3 length: 13 amino acids. The CDR3 DNA reads as TGTACCAGCAGACGGGGATTTTCCGGGGAGCTGTTTTTT. It yields the protein CTSRRGFSGELFF.

This chain uses TRBV24-1 with TRBJ2-4; weak D call: TRBD1 (5 bases). V lost 1 base and J 1 base, leaving 7 bases between the germline ends. Germline CDR1 and CDR2: KGHDR and SFDVKD. The CDR3 consists of 15 residues. This CDR3 reads CATSDFKGAKNIQYF. Here the CDR3 DNA reads TGTGCCACCAGTGATTTTAAGGGGGCCAAAAACATTCAGTACTTC.

This clonotype was observed a handful of times. The chain links TRBV6-1 to TRBJ1-6; D may be TRBD1 (6 bases). V lost 3 bases to trimming and J lost 6 bases, with 9 bases between them. Germline-derived CDR1 and CDR2 are MNHNS and SASEGT. CDR3 length: 14 residues. CDR3 nucleotides: TGTGCCAGCAGTGATTGGACAGCTAATTCACCCCTCCACTTT. Protein sequence: CASSDWTANSPLHF.

This rearrangement joins TRBV28 to TRBJ2-5; 8 bases match TRBD2. V dropped 1 base and J dropped 3; count of bases not matched to a gene: 7. The CDR3 spans 16 residues. Looked up from germline, CDR1 is MDHEN and CDR2 is SYDVKM. CDR3 in DNA: TGTGCCAGCAGTTTATTGCCAGCGGGGGTCGAAGAGACCCAGTACTTC. Protein: CASSLLPAGVEETQYF. The complete variable domain, with remaining parts taken from reference TRBV28 and TRBJ2-5, reads DVKVTQSSRYLVKRTGEKVFLECVQDMDHENMFWYRQDPGLGLRLIYFSYDVKMKEKGDIPEGYSVSREKKERFSLILESASTNQTSMYLCASSLLPAGVEETQYFGPGTRLLVL.

This CDR3 is CSARADGLLAYEQYF. In DNA, the CDR3 is TGCAGTGCTAGAGCTGATGGACTACTCGCCTACGAGCAGTACTTC. The V call is TRBV20-1, the J call TRBJ2-7, with TRBD2 as a possible D gene (6 bases). The CDR3 loop spans 15 amino acids. Germline V gene lookup returns CDR1 DFQATT and CDR2 SNEGSKA (reference sequence). V lost 1 base to trimming and J lost 2 bases, with 15 bases between them.

About this clonotype: A much larger clone sits a single nucleotide away, making a read error possible. J is TRBJ2-3 and V is TRBV20-1; TRBD1 matches 7 bases. Germline V gene data show CDR1 as DFQATT and CDR2 as SNEGSKA (reference sequence). This CDR3 has 13 amino acids. The J segment lost 8 bases and the V segment lost 6 bases, leaving 11 bases of the junction unmatched. CDR3 residues: CSADRDPVGTQYF. CDR3 in DNA: TGCAGTGCCGACAGGGACCCGGTAGGTACGCAGTATTTT.

The V and J genes are TRBV5-1 and TRBJ1-4; no firm D call. The CDR3 is 15 residues long. The germline V gene encodes CDR1 SGHRS and CDR2 YFSETQ. V gave up 0 bases and J gave up 8 bases, with 14 bases separating them. CDR3 loop: CASSLEASFGEKLFF. The DNA of the CDR3 is TGCGCCAGCAGCTTGGAAGCAAGCTTCGGGGAAAAACTGTTTTTT.

This rearrangement joins TRBV7-2 to TRBJ1-2; weak D call: TRBD1 (5 bases). This CDR3 region has 11 residues. Germline V gives CDR1 SGHTA, CDR2 FQGNSA. V was clipped by 5 bases and J by 12 bases, with 13 bases between them. The CDR3, as DNA: TGTGCCAGCAGCCATGGTGGGGCTAACACCTTC. Protein: CASSHGGANTF.

The chain is built from TRBV4-1 and TRBJ1-1, with D perhaps TRBD1 (5 bases). CDR1 MGHRA and CDR2 YSYEKL come from the germline V gene. V gave up 1 base and J gave up 7 bases, with 13 bases separating them. The CDR3 covers 14 residues. DNA of the CDR3: TGCGCCAGCAGCCAAGGCCCCTGGGGCAATGAAGCTTTCTTT. Residues: CASSQGPWGNEAFF.

J is TRBJ2-6 and V is TRBV7-6; perhaps TRBD1 as D (5 bases). V was cut by 6 bases and J by 0 bases, with 18 bases left in between. Germline CDR1 SGHVS, CDR2 FNYEAQ. The CDR3 length is 18 residues. The CDR3 DNA sequence: TGTGCCAGCAGGGGATTACAGGATACAATCTCTGGGGCCAACGTCCTGACTTTC. Translating gives CASRGLQDTISGANVLTF.

This clonotype showed up just a few times. The chain has TRBV10-3 and TRBJ2-1; 9 positions match TRBD2. Per the germline V gene, CDR1 is ENHRY and CDR2 is SYGVKD. Trimming cost V 4 bases and J 8 bases; bases outside gene matches: 6. The CDR3 sequence is 14 residues long. The CDR3 here is CAISGLGLADEQFF. The CDR3, as DNA: TGTGCCATCAGTGGTCTGGGACTAGCAGATGAGCAGTTCTTC.

This clonotype was recorded a few times. The J gene is TRBJ1-2, the V gene TRBV29-1, with D unresolved. From germline, CDR1 is SQVTM and CDR2 ANQGSEA. Between the trimmed V and J ends, which lost 8 bases and 8 bases, there was a span of 18 bases. The CDR3 extends over 12 amino acids. The CDR3 coding sequence is TGCAGCTCGCTGTTTTCAAGTGCGGGCTACACCTTC. This translates into CSSLFSSAGYTF.

This clonotype was detected a few times. The chain carries TRBV7-2 and TRBJ1-2; TRBD1 aligns across 9 bases. The CDR3 contains 12 residues. J gave up 12 bases and V 10 bases, and 12 bases lay outside the gene matches. CDR1 and CDR2 (germline): SGHTA, FQGNSA. The CDR3 nucleotides read TGTGCCATCTCCCGGGACAGGGCTCTTCACACCTTC. It yields the protein CAISRDRALHTF. The full variable domain, completed using reference TRBV7-2 and TRBJ1-2, is GAGVSQSPSNKVTEKGKDVELRCDPISGHTALYWYRQSLGQGLEFLIYFQGNSAPDKSGLPSDRFSAERTGGSVSTLTIQRTQQEDSAVYLCAISRDRALHTFGSGTRLTVV.

The V and J genes are TRBV6-1 and TRBJ2-7; TRBD1 matches 7 bases. Losses at the gene ends were 6 bases for V and 2 bases for J; bases not matched to a gene: 7. Germline V gene lookup returns CDR1 MNHNS and CDR2 SASEGT. The CDR3 spans 14 residues. The DNA for the CDR3 is TGTGCCAGCAGGCCGGGACAGATAGCCTACGAGCAGTACTTC. It yields the protein CASRPGQIAYEQYF.

V and J are TRBV6-5 and TRBJ2-7; D is unresolved. V was shortened by 5 bases and J by 4 bases, with 12 bases between the two germline ends. The germline gives CDR1 MNHEY, CDR2 SVGAGI. The CDR3 loop spans 13 amino acids. CDR3 coding DNA: TGTGCCAGCAGTACCTCAGAAGATTACGAGCAGTACTTC. Protein: CASSTSEDYEQYF.

This clonotype has just a few counts. V is TRBV7-6 and J is TRBJ2-7, with unresolved D. Trimming took off 5 bases at V and 2 bases at J, with 16 bases between the two ends. Germline assignment: CDR1 SGHVS and CDR2 FNYEAQ. The CDR3 has 15 residues. CDR3 sequence: CASSPIFGSPYEQYF. CDR3 coding DNA: TGTGCCAGCAGCCCCATTTTTGGCAGCCCCTACGAGCAGTACTTC.

The rearrangement links TRBV7-6 to TRBJ1-6; D is uncertain. Trimming removed 5 bases at V and 5 bases at J, with 13 bases between. CDR1 SGHVS and CDR2 FNYEAQ come from the germline V gene. The CDR3 sequence is 15 residues long. This CDR3 reads CASSDTGMNNSPLHF. CDR3 DNA sequence: TGTGCCAGCAGCGATACGGGGATGAATAATTCACCCCTCCACTTT.

This clonotype was seen a handful of times. The chain joins TRBV4-3 to TRBJ2-6; D may match TRBD1 or TRBD2 (6 bases each). Germline CDR1 reads LGHNA; CDR2 reads YSLEER. The CDR3 is made up of 19 amino acids. V shed 1 base and J shed 0 bases, with 16 bases lying between them. The DNA of the CDR3 is TGCGCCAGCAGCCAAGGGGGGGACGGGGACAACTCTGGGGCCAACGTCCTGACTTTC. This sequence encodes CASSQGGDGDNSGANVLTF.

This clonotype has a handful of counts. CDR3 sequence: CASKAGLTYEQYF. The CDR3 DNA sequence: TGTGCCAGCAAAGCGGGGTTAACCTACGAGCAGTACTTC. The J gene is TRBJ2-7, the V gene TRBV27, with 7 bases lining up with TRBD2. The trim removed 7 bases at V and 2 bases at J, leaving 5 bases unmatched. The CDR3 has 13 residues. CDR1 and CDR2 from the germline V gene are MNHEY and SMNVEV (reference sequence).

Turning to this clonotype: A read error may produce the germline difference seen at one junction end. CDR3 amino acids: CGVVGHDGYTF. In nucleotides, the CDR3 is TGCGGCGTTGTAGGCCATGATGGCTACACCTTC. The rearrangement uses TRBV29-1 and TRBJ1-2; D not certain. The CDR3 is 11 residues long. Germline V gives CDR1 SQVTM, CDR2 ANQGSEA.

The genes are TRBV5-1 and TRBJ1-1; TRBD1 aligns across 9 bases. J lost 0 bases, V lost 1 base, and 4 bases had no gene match. This CDR3 has 16 residues. Germline CDR1 and CDR2: SGHRS and YFSETQ. The CDR3 here is CASSLTGGLMNTEAFF. DNA for the CDR3: TGCGCCAGCAGCTTGACAGGGGGCCTCATGAACACTGAAGCTTTCTTT.

To note about this clonotype: The junction differs from germline at one of its ends, possibly a read error. The chain links TRBV12-5 to TRBJ1-1; D not certain. CDR1 and CDR2 (germline): LGHNT, FRNRAP. The CDR3 sequence is 12 residues long. The CDR3 reads CASGLMGTQAFF. The DNA for the CDR3 is TGTGCCAGTGGTTTAATGGGTACCCAAGCTTTCTTT.